This record looks at one T cell receptor (beta chain) sequence and its context. Its antigen is unknown. Clones were sequenced by immunoSEQ multiplex PCR, and TCRdb holds only the in-frame ones, with some missing. This table holds 130,000 or so clones, just over 90% found once. Trimming took 4 bases from V and 1 from J, leaving 10 bases between them. The CDR3 sequence is 14 residues long. The germline CDR1 and CDR2 sequences are SNHLY and FYNNEI. The data originate from a study of T cell responses to AZD1222 COVID-19 vaccine. Study-level points and caveats: Spike-spanning, vaccine-associated CD4 TCRs were dominant at 160-218 and 743-854. Repertoire collection took place solely once the T cell response had peaked.

This TCR was sampled from an adult in good health. The material was peripheral blood, obtained on day 0 of AZD1222 vaccination. V and J are TRBV2 and TRBJ2-5, with unresolved D. DNA of the CDR3: TGTGCCAGCAGTGCTTGGCGGTCCCAAGAGACCCAGTACTTC. Amino acids: CASSAWRSQETQYF.